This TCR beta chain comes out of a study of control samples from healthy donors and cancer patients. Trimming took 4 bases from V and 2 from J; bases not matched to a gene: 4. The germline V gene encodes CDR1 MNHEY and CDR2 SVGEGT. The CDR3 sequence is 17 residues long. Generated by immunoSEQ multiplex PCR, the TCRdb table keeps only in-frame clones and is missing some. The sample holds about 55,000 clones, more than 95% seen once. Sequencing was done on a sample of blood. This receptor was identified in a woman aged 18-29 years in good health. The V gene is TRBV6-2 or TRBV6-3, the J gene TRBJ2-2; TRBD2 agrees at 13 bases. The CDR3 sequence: CASSSGTSGVNTGELFF. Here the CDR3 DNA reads TGTGCCAGCAGTTCAGGGACTAGCGGGGTAAACACCGGGGAGCTGTTTTTT.